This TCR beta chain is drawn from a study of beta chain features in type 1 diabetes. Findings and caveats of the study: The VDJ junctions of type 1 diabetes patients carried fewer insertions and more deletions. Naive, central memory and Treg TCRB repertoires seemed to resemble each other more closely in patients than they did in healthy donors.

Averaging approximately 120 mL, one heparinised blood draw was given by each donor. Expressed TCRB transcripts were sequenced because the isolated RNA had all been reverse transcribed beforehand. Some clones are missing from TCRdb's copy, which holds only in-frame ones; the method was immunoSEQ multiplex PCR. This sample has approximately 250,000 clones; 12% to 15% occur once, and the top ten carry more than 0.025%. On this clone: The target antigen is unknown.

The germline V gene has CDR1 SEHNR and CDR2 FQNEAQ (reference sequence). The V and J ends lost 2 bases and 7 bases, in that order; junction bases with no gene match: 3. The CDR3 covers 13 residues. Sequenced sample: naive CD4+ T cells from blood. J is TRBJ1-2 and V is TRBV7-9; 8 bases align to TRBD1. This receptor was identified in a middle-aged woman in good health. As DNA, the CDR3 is TGTGCCAGCAGCTTAAGGCAGGGGGCTGGCTACACCTTC. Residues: CASSLRQGAGYTF.